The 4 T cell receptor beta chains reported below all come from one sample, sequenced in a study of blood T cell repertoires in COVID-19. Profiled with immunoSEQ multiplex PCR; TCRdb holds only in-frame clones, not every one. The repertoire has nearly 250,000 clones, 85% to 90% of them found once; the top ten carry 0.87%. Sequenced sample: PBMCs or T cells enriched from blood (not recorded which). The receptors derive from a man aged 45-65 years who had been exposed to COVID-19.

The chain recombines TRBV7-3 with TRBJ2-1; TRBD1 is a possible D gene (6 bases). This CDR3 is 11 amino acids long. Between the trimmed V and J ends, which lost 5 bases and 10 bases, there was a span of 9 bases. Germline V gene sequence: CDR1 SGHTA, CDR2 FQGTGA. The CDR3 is CASSDDREQFF. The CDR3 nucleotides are TGTGCCAGCAGCGACGACAGGGAGCAGTTCTTC.

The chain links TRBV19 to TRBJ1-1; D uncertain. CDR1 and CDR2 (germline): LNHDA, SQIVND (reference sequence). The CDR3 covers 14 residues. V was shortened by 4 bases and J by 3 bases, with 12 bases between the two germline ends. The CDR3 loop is CASSTTEHDTEAFF. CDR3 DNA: TGTGCCAGTAGTACAACAGAGCATGACACTGAAGCTTTCTTT.

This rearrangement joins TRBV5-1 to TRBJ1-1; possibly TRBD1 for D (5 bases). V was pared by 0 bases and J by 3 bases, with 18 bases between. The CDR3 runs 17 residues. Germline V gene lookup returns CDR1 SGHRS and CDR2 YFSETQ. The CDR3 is CASSLVGQGMWDTEAFF. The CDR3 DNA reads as TGCGCCAGCAGCTTGGTAGGGCAGGGTATGTGGGACACTGAAGCTTTCTTT.

The DNA for the CDR3 is TGCAGCGTTGAAGAAACCAGCGGGAGGAGTGAGCAGTTCTTC. Amino acids: CSVEETSGRSEQFF. The chain combines TRBV29-1 with TRBJ2-1, with 9 bases matching TRBD2. V was pared by 0 bases and J by 9 bases, with 6 bases of the junction left unmatched. The germline CDR1 and CDR2 sequences are SQVTM and ANQGSEA. The CDR3 has 14 amino acids.